This T cell receptor (beta chain) was retrieved from a study of response to subunit inactivated influenza vaccine (dated by TCRdb to between 2018 and 2020). Some background on the complete study: The study used deep quantitative T cell receptor repertoire profiling to track responses to a trivalent subunit inactivated influenza vaccine.

The library was prepared using RT-PCR. Reads for this sample came from an Illumina HiSeq 2500. Using fastp at Q25 and MiXCR, TCRdb reprocessed the public reads and kept productive beta chains. Entries that share a CDR3 protein sequence are merged under the most common genes and DNA. Here the sample has under 950,000 distinct CDR3 sequences; about 20% occur a single time. The ten top clones hold about 9.4% of the sample. The research as a whole found: It was suggested by the authors that each seasonal influenza vaccination may recruit only a limited number of new T cells.

CDR1 and CDR2, looked up from the germline V gene, are SGHTA and FQGNSA. Spanning cysteine to phenylalanine, the CDR3 consists of 17 amino acids. Kept here is only the CDR3 DNA, which spans 51 bases and is read in frame from base 1. V is pruned by 5 bases and J by 1 base, leaving 9 bases of the junction without a gene match. This clonotype was observed a few times. This clone's antigen is unknown. One base away there is no much larger clone; base qualities are not given. Sequenced here: PBMCs from blood, sampled 5 days after vaccination. This TCR was sampled from a man in his fifties who received an inactivated influenza vaccine. Donor details come from another sample of the same person, matched by shared clones. Recombination linked TRBV7-2 to TRBJ2-3; TRBD1 matches 10 bases in the middle. The CDR3 region has the sequence CASSLRPGTGGTDTQYF. The bases read TGTGCCAGCAGCCTACGGCCCGGGACAGGGGGCACAGATACGCAGTATTTT. Outside the CDR3, residues come from the reference TRBV7-2 and TRBJ2-3 proteins, so the full variable domain is: GAGVSQSPSNKVTEKGKDVELRCDPISGHTALYWYRQSLGQGLEFLIYFQGNSAPDKSGLPSDRFSAERTGGSVSTLTIQRTQQEDSAVYLCASSLRPGTGGTDTQYFGPGTRLTVL.